The present TCR beta chain was sequenced within a study of naive and memory T cell subsets. Study findings and constraints: Diversity fell and Gini index rose from naive through CM, EM, EMRA.

The beta constant-region primer was an equimolar mix of two oligonucleotides covering TRBC1 and TRBC2. The cDNA 3' end received a ligated single-stranded oligonucleotide carrying the SP2 primer and a 12-nucleotide UMI. MiXCR, run by TCRdb on the UMI-ligation and nested PCR reads, gives a single entry per CDR3 protein. The sample consists of 65,000 to 85,000 distinct CDR3 sequences, roughly 13% of them appearing once. CDR3 length equals 15 residues. Germline lookup yields CDR1 DFQATT and CDR2 SNEGSKA (reference sequence). V was shortened by 3 bases and J by 8 bases, with 17 bases between the two germline ends. Sequential positive selection took CD4 T cells first, then CD8 T cells. This clonotype was seen repeatedly, ten times or more. Its antigen is as yet unknown.

Sequencing was performed on central memory CD4+ T cells from blood. This clonotype was sampled from a human donor in good health. V is TRBV20-1 and J is TRBJ1-6, with no clear D. CDR3: CSARAAGGVHSPLHF. The CDR3 DNA sequence: TGCAGTGCTAGGGCCGCGGGAGGAGTGCATTCACCCCTCCACTTT.